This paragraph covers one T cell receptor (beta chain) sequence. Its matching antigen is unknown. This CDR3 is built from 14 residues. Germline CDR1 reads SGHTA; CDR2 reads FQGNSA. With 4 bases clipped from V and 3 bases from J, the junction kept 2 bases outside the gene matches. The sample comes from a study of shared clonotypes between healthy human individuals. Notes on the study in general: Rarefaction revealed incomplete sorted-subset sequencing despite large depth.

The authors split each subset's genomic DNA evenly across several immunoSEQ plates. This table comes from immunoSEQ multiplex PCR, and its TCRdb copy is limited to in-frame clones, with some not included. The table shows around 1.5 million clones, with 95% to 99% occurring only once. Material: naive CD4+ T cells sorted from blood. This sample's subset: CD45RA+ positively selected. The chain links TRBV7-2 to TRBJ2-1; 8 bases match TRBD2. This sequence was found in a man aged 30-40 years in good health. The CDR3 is CASSSGLDYNEQFF. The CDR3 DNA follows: TGTGCCAGCAGCTCGGGACTAGACTACAATGAGCAGTTCTTC.